Listed below are T cell receptor beta chains from one sample, sequenced in a study of T cell changes during pregnancy in multiple sclerosis. Sequencing used immunoSEQ multiplex PCR; TCRdb keeps in-frame clones, though not all of them. The data show around 80,000 clones, with 92% seen just once and about 2.5% held by the top ten. The material was peripheral blood, obtained before pregnancy. Source of these receptors: a female donor with multiple sclerosis, enrolled in a pregnancy study. Each CDR3 is given with its conserved first and last residue. The D gene is left open where the match is weak. The size of a clone is reported for some rows only, either as once, few or many, or as a class for expanded clones.

D gene | clone size | J gene | V gene | CDR3 protein | CDR3 DNA
TRBD2 | NA | TRBJ2-2 | TRBV30 | CACSRASGVNTGELFF | TGTGCCTGTAGTAGGGCTAGCGGGGTGAACACCGGGGAGCTGTTTTTT
NA | NA | TRBJ1-1 | TRBV19 | CASSIGSGRGRVNTEAFF | TGTGCCAGTAGTATAGGTTCCGGTAGGGGCAGAGTCAACACTGAAGCTTTCTTT
NA | NA | TRBJ1-1 | TRBV7-9 | CASSLVGAGTEAFF | TGTGCCAGCAGCTTGGTTGGGGCGGGAACTGAAGCTTTCTTT
TRBD1 | NA | TRBJ2-7 | TRBV7-8 | CASSPRTGLYEQYF | TGTGCCAGCAGTCCTAGGACAGGGCTGTACGAGCAGTACTTC
TRBD1 | once | TRBJ2-6 | TRBV7-2 | CASSALGGAWANVLTF | TGTGCCAGCAGCGCCTTAGGGGGCGCTTGGGCCAACGTCCTGACTTTC
TRBD2 | NA | TRBJ2-7 | TRBV19 | CASSIGRGGAYEQYF | TGTGCCAGTAGTATTGGGAGGGGCGGCGCCTACGAGCAGTACTTC
NA | NA | TRBJ1-3 | TRBV25-1 | CASSDVRVFGNTIYF | TGTGCCAGCAGTGATGTCAGGGTTTTTGGAAACACCATATATTTT
TRBD2 | NA | TRBJ2-2 | TRBV28 | CASSGGRSGELFF | TGTGCCAGCAGTGGCGGGAGGTCCGGGGAGCTGTTTTTT
NA | NA | TRBJ2-3 | TRBV28 | CATDYPGQDTQYF | TGTGCCACCGATTACCCGGGACAAGATACGCAGTATTTT
TRBD1 | NA | TRBJ2-5 | TRBV6-1 | CASSETGGQETQYF | TGTGCCAGCAGTGAGACAGGGGGGCAAGAGACCCAGTACTTC
NA | once | TRBJ2-7 | TRBV2 | CASSVAAGFYEQYF | TGTGCCAGCAGTGTAGCTGCAGGCTTCTACGAGCAGTACTTC
TRBD2 | NA | TRBJ2-1 | TRBV19 | CASSIDLRAGGLGSYNEQFF | TGTGCCAGTAGTATAGATTTACGGGCGGGAGGGCTCGGCTCCTACAATGAGCAGTTCTTC
TRBD1 | NA | TRBJ1-1 | TRBV7-9 | CASSLAGRTGGVLNDEAFF | TGTGCCAGCAGCTTAGCAGGGAGGACAGGGGGCGTTTTGAACGATGAAGCTTTCTTT
NA | NA | TRBJ1-1 | TRBV5-1 | CASRPTVNTEAFF | TGCGCCAGCAGGCCGACAGTTAACACTGAAGCTTTCTTT
TRBD2 | NA | TRBJ2-1 | TRBV7-2 | CASSPGAGVKFF | TGTGCCAGCAGCCCGGGAGCGGGAGTAAAGTTCTTC
TRBD2 | NA | TRBJ2-7 | TRBV27 | CASSFTSGRLYF | TGTGCCAGCAGTTTTACTAGCGGGAGGCTGTACTTC
TRBD1 | NA | TRBJ2-5 | TRBV29-1 | CSVPGQDPGKTQYF | TGCAGCGTCCCGGGACAGGACCCAGGGAAGACCCAGTACTTC
NA | NA | TRBJ2-2 | TRBV19 | CASSRAGMRTGELFF | TGTGCCAGTAGTAGGGCGGGAATGAGGACCGGGGAGCTGTTTTTT
TRBD1 | NA | TRBJ1-2 | TRBV28 | CASSLFIGGDYGYTF | TGTGCCAGCAGTTTATTTATAGGGGGCGACTATGGCTACACCTTC
TRBD1 | NA | TRBJ2-2 | TRBV4-1 | CASSLEGQGASGELFF | TGCGCCAGCAGCCTTGAGGGACAGGGGGCGTCCGGGGAGCTGTTTTTT
NA | NA | TRBJ2-3 | TRBV28 | CASSLRMASGRSTDTQYF | TGTGCCAGCAGTCTCCGGATGGCGTCCGGGAGAAGCACAGATACGCAGTATTTT
NA | NA | TRBJ2-1 | TRBV20-1 | CSASQVLEQFF | TGCAGTGCTAGCCAGGTCCTGGAGCAGTTCTTC
TRBD1 | NA | TRBJ1-4 | TRBV11-2 | CASSLDRGFEKLFF | TGTGCCAGCAGCTTGGACAGGGGGTTTGAAAAACTGTTTTTT
TRBD1 | NA | TRBJ2-4 | TRBV4-3 | CASSQGRQGLAKNIQYF | TGCGCCAGCAGCCAAGGGCGACAGGGCCTAGCCAAAAACATTCAGTACTTC
NA | NA | TRBJ2-1 | TRBV2 | CASSGQVGANEQFF | TGTGCCAGCAGTGGACAGGTTGGGGCCAATGAGCAGTTCTTC
TRBD2 | NA | TRBJ2-3 | TRBV7-6 | CASSRTSGRSTDTQYF | TGTGCCAGCAGCCGTACTAGCGGGAGAAGCACAGATACGCAGTATTTT
NA | once | TRBJ2-5 | TRBV25-1 | CASWGSGRGPETQYF | TGTGCCAGCTGGGGTAGCGGAAGAGGCCCCGAGACCCAGTACTTC
TRBD1 | NA | TRBJ2-2 | TRBV2 | CASMVRGQGATGELFF | TGTGCCAGCATGGTCAGAGGACAGGGGGCCACCGGGGAGCTGTTTTTT
NA | NA | TRBJ2-1 | TRBV20-1 | CSARGGLVQFF | TGCAGTGCTAGAGGAGGTTTAGTGCAGTTCTTC
TRBD1 | once | TRBJ1-1 | TRBV5-1 | CASSIRTGNTEAFF | TGCGCCAGCAGCATAAGGACAGGGAACACTGAAGCTTTCTTT
TRBD1 | NA | TRBJ1-2 | TRBV28 | CASSLDRAYGYTF | TGTGCCAGCAGTTTGGACAGGGCGTATGGCTACACCTTC
NA | once | TRBJ1-1 | TRBV10-3 | CAISDLRRQADTEAFF | TGTGCCATCAGTGACCTACGAAGGCAGGCCGACACTGAAGCTTTCTTT
TRBD2 | NA | TRBJ2-2 | TRBV9 | CASSVDAGGPDRGELFF | TGTGCCAGCAGCGTAGACGCGGGAGGGCCTGACCGCGGGGAGCTGTTTTTT
NA | NA | TRBJ2-1 | TRBV28 | CASAVIAIYNEQFF | TGTGCCTCAGCAGTTATAGCCATTTACAATGAGCAGTTCTTC
TRBD1 | NA | TRBJ2-4 | TRBV4-2 | CASSAGQGASAKNIQYF | TGTGCCAGCAGCGCAGGTCAGGGGGCTAGCGCCAAAAACATTCAGTACTTC
NA | NA | TRBJ2-1 | TRBV5-8 | CASSRAQYANEQFF | TGTGCCAGCTCGAGAGCCCAATATGCCAATGAGCAGTTCTTC
NA | NA | TRBJ1-4 | TRBV5-1 | CASSSTQEGREKLFF | TGCGCCAGCAGCTCGACACAGGAGGGGAGGGAAAAACTGTTTTTT
NA | NA | TRBJ1-1 | TRBV27 | CASSLGTHTEAFF | TGTGCCAGCAGCCTTGGGACACACACTGAAGCTTTCTTT
NA | once | TRBJ1-4 | TRBV6-5 | CASTETGGGRKLFF | TGTGCCAGCACCGAGACCGGGGGGGGAAGGAAACTGTTTTTT
NA | NA | TRBJ2-5 | TRBV5-6 | CASSLDRTQYF | TGTGCCAGCAGCCTAGACAGGACCCAGTACTTC
NA | NA | TRBJ2-5 | TRBV6-5 | CASNLPGTQYF | TGTGCCAGCAATCTCCCCGGGACCCAGTACTTC
TRBD2 | NA | TRBJ2-7 | TRBV30 | CAWTPGVAGGEQYF | TGTGCCTGGACCCCAGGGGTAGCGGGGGGGGAGCAGTACTTC
NA | NA | TRBJ2-7 | TRBV6-6 | CASSYSGEGGYEQYF | TGTGCCAGCAGTTACTCGGGGGAGGGGGGCTACGAGCAGTACTTC